This TCR beta chain stems from a study of blood T cell repertoires in COVID-19. Study at large: COVID-19 samples from acute and convalescent phases originated in the United States, Italy and Spain. The analysed material was cDNA or gDNA that came from T cells, B-cell-depleted T cells, or PBMCs.

Those who participated ranged in age from 18 to 89 years and resided in 20 to 30 US areas. Clinical history reported by participants formed the basis on which cohorts were assigned. This CDR3 spans 14 amino acids. CDR1 is MDHEN, CDR2 SYDVKM, per germline. V lost 7 bases and J 2 bases, leaving 12 bases between the germline ends. Using immunoSEQ multiplex PCR, the repertoire was profiled, and TCRdb retains in-frame clones only, with some absent. The table shows approximately 210,000 clones, with 88% occurring only once. This sequence joins TRBV28 and TRBJ1-5; D remains ambiguous. Sequenced: PBMCs or T cells enriched from blood (not recorded which). The clonotype originates from a woman aged 45-60 years with acute COVID-19. The CDR3: CASTTAGRNQPQHF. In DNA form, the CDR3 reads TGTGCCAGCACGACGGCTGGGCGCAATCAGCCCCAGCATTTT.